This T cell receptor beta chain was obtained from a study of T cells in Graves' hyperthyroidism and ophthalmopathy. The study's findings and limits: The model's output predicted ophthalmopathy at a median of roughly 6 months prior to onset. Stable hyperthyroidism was told apart from ophthalmopathy by a model built on 13 V-J features.

The cohort's ophthalmopathy patients, a group with duration under 3 months, had a Clinical Activity Score of at least 3 and a NOSPECS grade of at least 4. PBMCs were sourced from 9 to 10 ml fresh peripheral blood. Turning to this clonotype: Its specificity is unknown.

Authors of the study amplified TCR beta CDR3 regions from RNA transcripts. With the HTBI primer set, the TCR CDR3 went through a first round of RT-PCR. MiXCR, run by TCRdb on the multiplex PCR reads, gives a single entry per CDR3 protein. The table records hundreds of thousands of distinct CDR3 sequences, 20% of them present only once. The sequenced sample was blood. This TCR was recovered from a man aged 35-49 years with Graves' ophthalmopathy.

Written as DNA, the CDR3 is TGTGCCAGCAGTTTATCCCCGGGACTAGCGGGAGGGCATCAGTTCTTC. Protein: CASSLSPGLAGGHQFF. This rearrangement joins TRBV27 to TRBJ2-1; 16 positions match TRBD2. The J segment lost 13 bases and the V segment lost 0 bases, leaving 6 bases of the junction unmatched. CDR1 is MNHEY, CDR2 SMNVEV, per germline (reference sequence). There are 16 residues in the CDR3.